The 5 T cell receptor beta chains below all came from one sample that was sequenced in a study of blood T cell repertoires in COVID-19. Repertoires were generated with immunoSEQ multiplex PCR, while TCRdb's copy carries only in-frame clones and drops some. Here the sample spans 120,000 or so clones, over 80% being singletons. Sequencing was carried out using PBMCs or T cells enriched from blood (not recorded which). The receptors come from a woman in her 30s who had recovered from COVID-19.

This chain connects TRBV6-1 to TRBJ2-7; 10 bases map to TRBD1. Germline trimming cut 1 base from V and 4 bases from J; bases unmatched to any gene: 4. The CDR3 sequence is 15 residues long. The germline V gene encodes CDR1 MNHNS and CDR2 SASEGT. The CDR3 sequence is CASSEGQGAFYEQYF. DNA for the CDR3: TGTGCCAGCAGTGAAGGACAGGGGGCATTTTACGAGCAGTACTTC.

The CDR3 sequence: CAMSESSVAGYTF. The DNA for the CDR3 is TGTGCCATGTCGGAGTCGTCGGTAGCGGGCTACACCTTC. V usage is TRBV12-3 or TRBV12-4 and J usage is TRBJ1-2; D gene ambiguous. V was cut by 10 bases and J by 8 bases, with 20 bases left in between. This CDR3 comprises 13 residues.

This clone has a handful of counts. V gene TRBV4-2 combines with J gene TRBJ1-5, with unresolved D. Germline lookup yields CDR1 LGHNA and CDR2 YNFKEQ. The CDR3 is 13 residues long. Trimming shortened V by 0 bases and J by 4 bases, and 4 bases separated the two germline ends. This chain's CDR3 is CASSQDRNQPQHF. CDR3 sequence (DNA): TGTGCCAGCAGCCAAGACAGGAATCAGCCCCAGCATTTT.

In the case of this clone: The sample carries other DNA sequences with the same CDR3. The chain joins TRBV19 to TRBJ1-5, with 7 positions matching TRBD1. The CDR3 is 15 amino acids. Germline values: CDR1 LNHDA, CDR2 SQIVND (reference sequence). V lost 1 base to trimming and J lost 7 bases; unmatched junction nucleotides: 7. The CDR3 DNA is TGTGCCAGTAGTATAGGGAGACAGGGTGGACAGCCCCAGCATTTT. Its protein product is CASSIGRQGGQPQHF.

The gene calls are TRBV28 and TRBJ2-3; 10 bases match TRBD2. The CDR3 has 15 amino acids. Germline V lookup: CDR1 MDHEN, CDR2 SYDVKM. V was clipped by 8 bases and J by 2 bases; unmatched bases: 7. The CDR3 region has the DNA TGTGCCAGCGGACCGGGACTAGCGATCACAGATACGCAGTATTTT. It translates to CASGPGLAITDTQYF.